A selection of T cell receptor beta chains follows, all from one sample in a study of cytomegalovirus exposure and HLA in healthy donors. Data came from immunoSEQ multiplex PCR; TCRdb stores just in-frame clones and leaves some out. The repertoire shows roughly 140,000 clones; the top ten hold 2% to 3%. The sequenced sample consisted of PBMCs. These receptors were taken from a middle-aged man in good health and CMV-seronegative. The CDR3 runs from the conserved cysteine through the conserved F or W. Fields, in order: CDR3 protein, CDR3 DNA, V gene, D gene, J gene. The D gene is left open where the match is weak.

CDR3aa: CASSLGGGYTDTQYF
CDR3nt: TGTGCCAGCAGCTTGGGCGGGGGGTACACAGATACGCAGTATTTT
v_gene: TRBV7-9
d_gene: TRBD2
j_gene: TRBJ2-3

CDR3aa: CASSPQQRGQGRIGELFF
CDR3nt: TGCGCCAGCAGCCCACAACAGAGGGGACAGGGTAGGATCGGGGAGCTGTTTTTT
v_gene: TRBV4-1
d_gene: TRBD1
j_gene: TRBJ2-2

CDR3aa: CASSRQHSQETQYF
CDR3nt: TGTGCCAGCAGTCGACAGCACTCCCAAGAGACCCAGTACTTC
v_gene: TRBV6-1
d_gene: NA
j_gene: TRBJ2-5

CDR3aa: CASSRDRDYEQYF
CDR3nt: TGTGCCAGCAGCCGGGACAGGGACTACGAGCAGTACTTC
v_gene: TRBV6-5
d_gene: TRBD1
j_gene: TRBJ2-7

CDR3aa: CASRSQGNQPQHF
CDR3nt: TGTGCCAGCAGATCACAGGGCAATCAGCCCCAGCATTTT
v_gene: TRBV7-2
d_gene: NA
j_gene: TRBJ1-5

CDR3aa: CASSERTAWGYTF
CDR3nt: TGCGCCAGCAGTGAGCGGACAGCCTGGGGCTACACCTTC
v_gene: TRBV10-1
d_gene: NA
j_gene: TRBJ1-2

CDR3aa: CASSFQGTDTQYF
CDR3nt: TGTGCCAGCAGTTTCCAGGGTACAGATACGCAGTATTTT
v_gene: TRBV28
d_gene: NA
j_gene: TRBJ2-3

CDR3aa: CASRNPGTGGPGELFF
CDR3nt: TGTGCCAGCAGGAACCCCGGGACAGGGGGGCCCGGGGAGCTGTTTTTT
v_gene: TRBV7-9
d_gene: TRBD1
j_gene: TRBJ2-2

CDR3aa: CASSDLGGLTGGGYTF
CDR3nt: TGTGCCAGCAGTGACTTGGGGGGGCTCACTGGCGGTGGCTACACCTTC
v_gene: TRBV6-4
d_gene: NA
j_gene: TRBJ1-2

CDR3aa: CATSRMVDKPNTGELFF
CDR3nt: TGTGCCACCAGCAGAATGGTGGACAAACCGAACACCGGGGAGCTGTTTTTT
v_gene: TRBV15
d_gene: NA
j_gene: TRBJ2-2

CDR3aa: CASSLSLAGGDTQYF
CDR3nt: TGTGCCAGCAGTTTATCACTAGCGGGGGGAGATACGCAGTATTTT
v_gene: TRBV6-6
d_gene: TRBD2
j_gene: TRBJ2-3

CDR3aa: CASSYGQNTEAFF
CDR3nt: TGTGCCAGCAGTTACGGACAGAACACTGAAGCTTTCTTT
v_gene: TRBV6-5
d_gene: NA
j_gene: TRBJ1-1

CDR3aa: CASIWTVILVSGGANVLTF
CDR3nt: TGTGCCAGTATTTGGACAGTCATACTCGTCTCTGGTGGGGCCAACGTCCTGACTTTC
v_gene: TRBV19
d_gene: NA
j_gene: TRBJ2-6

CDR3aa: CGAKRRDWGGYTF
CDR3nt: TGTGGGGCCAAGCGTAGGGACTGGGGTGGCTACACCTTC
v_gene: TRBV2
d_gene: NA
j_gene: TRBJ1-2

CDR3aa: CASSPEGGKQYF
CDR3nt: TGTGCCAGCAGCCCTGAGGGTGGTAAGCAGTACTTC
v_gene: TRBV7-9
d_gene: NA
j_gene: TRBJ2-7

CDR3aa: CASSSLTSGKTQYF
CDR3nt: TGTGCCAGCAGCTCGCTGACTAGCGGGAAGACCCAGTACTTC
v_gene: TRBV13
d_gene: TRBD2
j_gene: TRBJ2-5

CDR3aa: CASSQDTGQPQHF
CDR3nt: TGCGCCAGCAGCCAAGATACAGGTCAGCCCCAGCATTTT
v_gene: TRBV4-3
d_gene: NA
j_gene: TRBJ1-5